This record covers a single T cell receptor beta chain. The sample is drawn from a study of blood T cell repertoires in COVID-19. Background on the study: T cells, B-cell-depleted T cells, or PBMCs supplied cDNA or gDNA.

Germline values: CDR1 MDHEN, CDR2 SYDVKM. The CDR3 extends over 14 amino acids. V was clipped by 3 bases and J by 7 bases, with 15 bases between them. The assay was immunoSEQ multiplex PCR, and TCRdb's table has in-frame clones only and misses some. This sample yields some 220,000 clones, of which around 80% are seen a single time; around 18% belongs to the top ten. Source material: peripheral blood. The chain is built from TRBV28 and TRBJ2-5; tentative D call: TRBD2 (6 bases). This clonotype originated in a woman at least 80 years old with active or convalescent COVID-19. CDR3 coding DNA: TGTGCCAGCAGTTTTGAAAACAGACTAGGGACCCAGTACTTC. Its protein product is CASSFENRLGTQYF.